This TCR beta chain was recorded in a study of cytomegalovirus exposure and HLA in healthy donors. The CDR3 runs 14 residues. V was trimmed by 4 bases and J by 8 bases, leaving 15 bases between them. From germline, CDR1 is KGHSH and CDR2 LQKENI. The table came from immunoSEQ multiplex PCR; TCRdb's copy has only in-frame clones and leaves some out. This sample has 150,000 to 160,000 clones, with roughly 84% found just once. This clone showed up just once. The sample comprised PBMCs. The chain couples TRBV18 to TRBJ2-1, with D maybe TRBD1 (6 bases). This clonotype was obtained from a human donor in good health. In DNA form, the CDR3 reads TGTGCCAGCTCACACAGTCCAGGGGCGGATGAGCAGTTCTTC. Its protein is CASSHSPGADEQFF.